The 11 T cell receptor beta chains in this list originate from one sample, sequenced in a study of T-cell memory formation after mild COVID-19. A single record per CDR3 protein comes from TCRdb applying MiXCR to the 5' RACE reads. The data contain about 270,000 distinct CDR3 sequences, around 17% of them singletons. Sequenced input: PBMCs or a T cell subset sorted from them (not recorded which). The source is a man aged 18 to 30 who had mild COVID-19 (a few samples of this study predate the infection). Cell type and time point are not known.

The table lists this clonotype with a few counts. This chain links TRBV7-8 with TRBJ1-3; 8 bases align to TRBD1. The CDR3 covers 16 residues. Germline loops: CDR1 SGHVS, CDR2 FQNEAQ. Trimming removed 3 bases from V and 4 bases from J; junction bases left unmatched: 8. The CDR3 DNA sequence: TGTGCCAGCAGCTTTTTGGCAGGGGGCGCGGGAAACACCATATATTTT. It codes for CASSFLAGGAGNTIYF.

The J gene is TRBJ1-2, the V gene TRBV6-5, with D perhaps matching TRBD1 (5 bases). Per the germline V gene, CDR1 is MNHEY and CDR2 is SVGAGI. V was clipped by 2 bases and J by 7 bases, with 11 bases between them. The CDR3 is 13 residues long. The CDR3 reads CASSYPDGGGYTF. The CDR3, as DNA: TGTGCCAGCAGTTACCCTGACGGGGGTGGCTACACCTTC.

This clonotype has only a few counts. The chain joins TRBV3-1 to TRBJ2-7; tentative D call: TRBD2 (6 bases). The CDR3 extends over 14 amino acids. CDR1 LGHDT and CDR2 YNNKEL come from the germline V gene (reference sequence). The ends were cut back, 4 bases at V and 5 bases at J, with 15 bases in the middle. CDR3 bases: TGTGCCAGCAGCCGCGGGAACGGCGGAGACGAGCAGTACGTC. This encodes CASSRGNGGDEQYV.

This clonotype occurred a few times. The rearrangement joins TRBV12-3 or TRBV12-4 to TRBJ2-7; TRBD1 is a possible D gene (6 bases). This CDR3 contains 16 residues. Trimming took off 2 bases at V and 9 bases at J, with 23 bases between the two ends. CDR3 sequence (DNA): TGTGCCAGCAGTTTACCGCTGAAGATTCGGGTACAGGGGCAGTACTTC. It is translated as CASSLPLKIRVQGQYF.

V usage is TRBV19 and J usage is TRBJ2-7; D may match TRBD1 or TRBD2 (7 bases each). V lost 4 bases and J lost 0, with 13 bases in between. The CDR3 is 15 residues long. Per germline, CDR1 LNHDA and CDR2 SQIVND (reference sequence). DNA for the CDR3: TGTGCCAGTAGTAGGGGAGGGGGCGCCTCCTACGAGCAGTACGTC. As protein: CASSRGGGASYEQYV.

This clonotype has a handful of counts. The gene calls are TRBV18 and TRBJ1-1; a possible D gene is TRBD1 (5 bases). CDR3 length: 15 amino acids. The V gene lost 0 bases and the J gene lost 10 bases, with 18 bases spanning the gap. Looked up from germline, CDR1 is KGHSH and CDR2 is LQKENI. The CDR3 is CASSPPSVQANLAFF. The DNA for the CDR3 is TGTGCCAGCTCACCACCGTCGGTACAGGCTAATTTAGCTTTCTTT.

This clonotype was found a few times. This chain joins TRBV12-3 or TRBV12-4 and TRBJ2-7; D ambiguous. V was cut by 5 bases and J by 7 bases, with 12 bases left in between. This CDR3 comprises 12 residues. The chain's CDR3 is CASSPRPGEQYF. In nucleotides, the CDR3 is TGTGCCAGCAGTCCTCGACCCGGGGAGCAGTACTTC.

This clonotype has only a few counts. The CDR3 loop is CASSFLGLDSGANVLTF. CDR3 sequence (DNA): TGCGCCAGCAGCTTCCTGGGGCTCGACTCTGGGGCCAACGTCCTGACTTTC. The J gene is TRBJ2-6, the V gene TRBV5-1, with a possible D match to TRBD1 (5 bases). Germline CDR1 is SGHRS and CDR2 is YFSETQ. CDR3 length equals 17 residues. Trimming left V 2 bases short and J 0 bases short, with 12 bases between.

Ten or more counts support this clonotype. This sequence joins TRBV5-1 and TRBJ2-7; the D call may be TRBD1 or TRBD2 (5 bases each). Germline CDR1 is SGHRS and CDR2 is YFSETQ. V lost 4 bases and J lost 0, with 14 bases in between. CDR3 length equals 15 residues. DNA of the CDR3: TGCGCCAGCAGCCCGGGGCCTGAGGGCTCCTACGAGCAGTACGTC. It codes for CASSPGPEGSYEQYV.

The sample holds a few counts of this clonotype. V gene TRBV6-2 or TRBV6-3 combines with J gene TRBJ2-7, with D possibly being TRBD2 (5 bases). The CDR3 is 13 amino acids. V lost 10 bases to trimming and J lost 6 bases, with 19 bases between them. In germline, CDR1 is MNHEY, CDR2 SVGEGT. The CDR3 DNA sequence: TGTGCCACCCAGTATAGGACCCGGGGCGAGCAGTACTTC. It specifies CATQYRTRGEQYF.

The gene calls are TRBV4-2 and TRBJ2-1; 8 nucleotides line up with TRBD2. CDR1 and CDR2 (germline): LGHNA, YNFKEQ. V dropped 2 bases and J dropped 4; count of bases not matched to a gene: 7. This CDR3 region has 16 residues. The CDR3 region has the DNA TGTGCCAGCAGCCAACGTGAGCGGGGGTCTTACAATGAGCAGTTCTTC. Translated, it gives CASSQRERGSYNEQFF.